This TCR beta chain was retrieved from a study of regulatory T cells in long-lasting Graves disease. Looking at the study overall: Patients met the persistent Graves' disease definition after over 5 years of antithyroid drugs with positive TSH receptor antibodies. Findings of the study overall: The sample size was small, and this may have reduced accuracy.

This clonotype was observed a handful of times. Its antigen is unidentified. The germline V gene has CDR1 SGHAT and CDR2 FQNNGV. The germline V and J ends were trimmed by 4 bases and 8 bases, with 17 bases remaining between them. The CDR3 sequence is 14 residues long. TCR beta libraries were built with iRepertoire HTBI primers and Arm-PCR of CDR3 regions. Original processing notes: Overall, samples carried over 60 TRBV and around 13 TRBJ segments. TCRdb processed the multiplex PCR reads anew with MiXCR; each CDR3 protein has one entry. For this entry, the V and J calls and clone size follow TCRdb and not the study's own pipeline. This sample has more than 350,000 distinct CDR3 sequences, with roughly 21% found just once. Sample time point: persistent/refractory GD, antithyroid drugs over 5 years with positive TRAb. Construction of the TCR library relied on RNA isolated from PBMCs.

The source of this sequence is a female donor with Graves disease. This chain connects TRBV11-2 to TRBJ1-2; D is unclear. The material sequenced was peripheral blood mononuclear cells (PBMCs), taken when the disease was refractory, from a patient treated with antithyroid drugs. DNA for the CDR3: TGTGCCAGCAGCTCATGGGAAAGGGAGGGAGGCTACACCTTC. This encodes CASSSWEREGGYTF.